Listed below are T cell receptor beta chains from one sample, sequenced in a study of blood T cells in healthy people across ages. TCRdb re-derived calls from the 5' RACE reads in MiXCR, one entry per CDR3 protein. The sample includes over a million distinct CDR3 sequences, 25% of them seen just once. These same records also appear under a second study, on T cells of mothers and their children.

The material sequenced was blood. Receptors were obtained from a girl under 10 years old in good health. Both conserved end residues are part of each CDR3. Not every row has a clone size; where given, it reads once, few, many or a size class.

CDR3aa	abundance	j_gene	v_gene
CASSKVQVGYNEQFF	few	TRBJ2-1	TRBV21-1
CASSPTWDGENTEAFF	few	TRBJ1-1	TRBV4-1
CASAPRIKGTPLYGYTF	few	TRBJ1-2	TRBV12-5
CASSQEGSAKNIQYF	NA	TRBJ2-4	TRBV4-1
CASALVDTYNEQFF	NA	NA	TRBV12-3/TRBV12-4
CASSSIPGNTIYF	NA	TRBJ1-3	TRBV6-6
CAIQGVLDEQFF	few	NA	TRBV25-1
CASSRTHQAIKDEQYF	NA	NA	TRBV4-1
CSARARGVSSPLHF	few	TRBJ1-6	TRBV20-1
CSASGGQETQYF	many	TRBJ2-5	TRBV20-1
CASSPIGSGNTEAFF	NA	TRBJ1-1	TRBV6-6
CATSSSGSFGTQYF	NA	TRBJ2-5	TRBV7-2
CASSPVGGRETQYF	NA	TRBJ2-5	TRBV7-2
CSVEAYGARGNYGYTF	NA	TRBJ1-2	TRBV29-1
CSARTAPDTQYF	few	TRBJ2-3	TRBV29-1
CASSGTSNSYEQYF	few	TRBJ2-7	TRBV6-1
CASSSPGYNTGELFF	few	TRBJ2-2	TRBV14
CSARPEWNTEAFF	few	TRBJ1-1	TRBV20-1
CSVDLAGTGGDYGYTF	NA	TRBJ1-2	TRBV29-1
CASSSPDRPYEQYF	few	NA	TRBV28
CASSLTSVGGRVNTGELFF	few	TRBJ2-2	TRBV9
CASSLTGLAGDTQYF	NA	TRBJ2-3	TRBV7-3
CATSDSLQGGGETQYF	few	TRBJ2-5	TRBV24-1
CASSVGSEGTDTQYF	NA	TRBJ2-3	TRBV9
CASSFTSANTGELFF	NA	TRBJ2-2	TRBV5-1
CSARETGGFEQFF	NA	TRBJ2-1	TRBV20-1
CSARDSIHEQYF	few	TRBJ2-7	TRBV29-1
CASSQESKLFF	few	TRBJ1-4	TRBV3-1
CASSTLDHRVGEQFF	few	TRBJ2-1	TRBV6-1
CASRGTALNYGYTF	NA	TRBJ1-2	TRBV6-6
CASKREGRFRSDTQYF	NA	TRBJ2-3	TRBV7-2
CASSSSTGDTQYF	few	TRBJ2-3	TRBV7-3
CASSPTSVTPQYF	few	TRBJ2-7	TRBV11-1